This T cell receptor beta chain was profiled in a study of human T cells and chemical hapten exposure. This clonotype was counted ten times or more. Time point defined: patch test 1, 2 weeks after DPC sensitization. Treatment indicated: therapeutic diphenylcyclopropenone sensitization with weekly scalp DPC. MiXCR, run by TCRdb on the RACE reads, gives a single entry per CDR3 protein. This table has over 85,000 distinct CDR3 sequences, around 11% appearing once. The CDR3 runs 14 residues. The trim removed 4 bases at V and 6 bases at J, leaving 3 bases unmatched. Germline V gene lookup returns CDR1 MNHEY and CDR2 SVGEGT.

This clonotype originated in a woman aged 40 to 50 with alopecia areata. Some clones in this sample may be carry-over from other donors' samples. The sequences come from whole blood, collected in connection with sensitization to the hapten diphenylcyclopropenone (DPC). The rearrangement joins TRBV6-2 or TRBV6-3 to TRBJ2-2; 9 bases align to TRBD2. The CDR3 sequence: CASSLAGVAGELFF. CDR3 DNA sequence: TGTGCCAGCAGTTTAGCGGGAGTGGCCGGGGAGCTGTTTTTT.